This T cell receptor beta chain is from a study of OX40 agonist ivuxolimab in advanced cancers. Overall study: Those treated in dose escalation had hepatocellular carcinoma, melanoma, renal cell cancer or head and neck cancer.

Findings and caveats of the study: In CD8+ T cells, expanded clones were on average more numerous than in CD4+.

As concerns this clone: Antigen specificity is unknown.

Some clones are missing from TCRdb's copy, which holds only in-frame ones; the method was immunoSEQ multiplex PCR. This table has more than 65,000 clones, around four fifths appearing once. V lost 1 base, J lost 7 bases, and 17 bases lay in between. Germline V gene data show CDR1 as LGHNA and CDR2 as YSLEER. This CDR3 has 16 residues. Autoimmune disease history or systemic immunosuppression barred patients. The origin of this receptor is an adult with an advanced solid tumor such as melanoma, head and neck, liver or kidney cancer. The sequencing here drew on CD4+ or CD8+ T cells sorted from blood, taken in a trial of the OX40 agonist ivuxolimab. The chain has TRBV4-3 and TRBJ2-1; D may be TRBD2 (5 bases). CDR3 sequence reads: CASSQVVHSVDNEQFF. For the CDR3, the DNA is TGCGCCAGCAGCCAAGTGGTGCATAGCGTGGATAATGAGCAGTTCTTC.